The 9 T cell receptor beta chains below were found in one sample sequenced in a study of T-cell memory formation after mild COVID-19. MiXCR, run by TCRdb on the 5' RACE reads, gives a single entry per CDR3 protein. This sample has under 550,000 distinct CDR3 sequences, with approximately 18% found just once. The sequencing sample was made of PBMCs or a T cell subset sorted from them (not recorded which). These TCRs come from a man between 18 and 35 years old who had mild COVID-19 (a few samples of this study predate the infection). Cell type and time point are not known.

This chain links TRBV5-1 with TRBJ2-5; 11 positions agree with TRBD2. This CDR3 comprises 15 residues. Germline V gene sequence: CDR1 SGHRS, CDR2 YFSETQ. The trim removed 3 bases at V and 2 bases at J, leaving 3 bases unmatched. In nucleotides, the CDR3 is TGCGCCAGCAGCTACGGGACTAGCGGTCAAGAGACCCAGTACTTC. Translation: CASSYGTSGQETQYF.

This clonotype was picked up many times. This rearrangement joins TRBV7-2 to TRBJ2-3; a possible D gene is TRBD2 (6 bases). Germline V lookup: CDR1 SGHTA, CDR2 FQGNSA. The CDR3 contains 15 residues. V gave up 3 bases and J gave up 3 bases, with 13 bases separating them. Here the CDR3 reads CASSFNGGTTDTQYF. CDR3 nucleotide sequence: TGTGCCAGCAGCTTTAACGGGGGAACGACAGATACGCAGTATTTT.

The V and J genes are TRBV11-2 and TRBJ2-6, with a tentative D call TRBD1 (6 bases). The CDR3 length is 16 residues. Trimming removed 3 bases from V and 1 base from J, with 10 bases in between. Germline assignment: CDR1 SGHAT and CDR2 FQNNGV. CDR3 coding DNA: TGTGCCAGCAGCTTCCTTCAGGGGTCTGGGGCCAACGTCCTGACTTTC. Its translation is CASSFLQGSGANVLTF.

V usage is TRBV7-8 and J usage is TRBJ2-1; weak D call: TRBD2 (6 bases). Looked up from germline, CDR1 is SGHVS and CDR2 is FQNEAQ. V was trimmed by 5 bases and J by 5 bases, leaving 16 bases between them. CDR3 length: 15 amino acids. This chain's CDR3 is CASSRRGGLHNEQFF. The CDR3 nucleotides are TGTGCCAGCAGCCGCCGTGGAGGGCTCCACAATGAGCAGTTCTTC.

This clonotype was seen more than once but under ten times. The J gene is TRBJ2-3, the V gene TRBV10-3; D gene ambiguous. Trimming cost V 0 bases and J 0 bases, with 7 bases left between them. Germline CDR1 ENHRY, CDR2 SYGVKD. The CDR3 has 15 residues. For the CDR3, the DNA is TGTGCCATCAGTGAGTCTTCCACGAGCACAGATACGCAGTATTTT. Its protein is CAISESSTSTDTQYF.

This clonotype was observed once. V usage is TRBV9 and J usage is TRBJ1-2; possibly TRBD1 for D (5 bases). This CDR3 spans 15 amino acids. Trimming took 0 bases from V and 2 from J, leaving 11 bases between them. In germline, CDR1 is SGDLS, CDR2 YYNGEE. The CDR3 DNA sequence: TGTGCCAGCAGCGTAGAGGTAGGGGACAACTATGGCTACACCTTC. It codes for CASSVEVGDNYGYTF.

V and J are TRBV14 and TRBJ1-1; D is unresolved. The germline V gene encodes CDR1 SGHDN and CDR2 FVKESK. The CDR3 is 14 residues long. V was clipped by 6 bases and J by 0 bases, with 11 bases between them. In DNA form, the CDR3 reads TGTGCCAGCAGACCCAGCATTATGAACACTGAAGCTTTCTTT. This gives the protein CASRPSIMNTEAFF.

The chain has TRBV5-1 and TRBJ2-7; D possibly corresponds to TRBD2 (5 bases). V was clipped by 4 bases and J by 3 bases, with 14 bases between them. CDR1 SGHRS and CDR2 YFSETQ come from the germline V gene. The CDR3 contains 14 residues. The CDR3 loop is CASSPEPGNYEQYV. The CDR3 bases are TGCGCCAGCAGCCCAGAGCCGGGGAACTACGAGCAGTACGTC.

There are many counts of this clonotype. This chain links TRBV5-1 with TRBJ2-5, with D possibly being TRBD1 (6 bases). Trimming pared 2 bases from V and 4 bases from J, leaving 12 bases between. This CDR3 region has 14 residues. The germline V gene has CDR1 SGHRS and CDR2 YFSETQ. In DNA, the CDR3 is TGCGCCAGCAGCTTATGGGGGCCCGGAGAGACCCAGTACTTC. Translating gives CASSLWGPGETQYF.